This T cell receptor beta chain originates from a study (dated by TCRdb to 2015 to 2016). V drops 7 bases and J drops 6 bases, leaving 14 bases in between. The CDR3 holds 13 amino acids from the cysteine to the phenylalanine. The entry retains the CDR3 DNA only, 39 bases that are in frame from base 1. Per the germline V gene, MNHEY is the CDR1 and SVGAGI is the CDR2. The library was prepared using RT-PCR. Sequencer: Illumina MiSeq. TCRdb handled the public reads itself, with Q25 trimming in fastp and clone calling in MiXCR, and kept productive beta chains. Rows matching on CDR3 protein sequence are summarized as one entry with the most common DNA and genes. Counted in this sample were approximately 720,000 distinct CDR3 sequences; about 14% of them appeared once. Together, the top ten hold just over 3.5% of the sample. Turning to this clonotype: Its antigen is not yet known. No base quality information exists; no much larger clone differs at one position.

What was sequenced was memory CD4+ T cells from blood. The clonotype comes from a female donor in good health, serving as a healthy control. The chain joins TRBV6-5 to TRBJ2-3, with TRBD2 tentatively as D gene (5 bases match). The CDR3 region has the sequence CASTGPGMDTQYF. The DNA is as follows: TGTGCCAGCACCGGTCCGGGGATGGATACGCAGTATTTT.